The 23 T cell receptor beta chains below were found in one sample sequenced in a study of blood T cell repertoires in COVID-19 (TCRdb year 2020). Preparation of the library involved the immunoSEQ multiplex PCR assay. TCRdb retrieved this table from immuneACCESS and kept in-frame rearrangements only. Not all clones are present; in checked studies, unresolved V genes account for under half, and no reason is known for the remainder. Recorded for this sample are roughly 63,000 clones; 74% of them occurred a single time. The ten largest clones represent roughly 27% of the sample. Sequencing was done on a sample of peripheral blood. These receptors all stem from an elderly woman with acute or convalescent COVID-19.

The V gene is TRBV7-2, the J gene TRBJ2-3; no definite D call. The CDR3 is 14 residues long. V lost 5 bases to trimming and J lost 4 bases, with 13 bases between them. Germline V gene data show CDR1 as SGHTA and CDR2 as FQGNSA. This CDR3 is CASSPILLSDTQYF. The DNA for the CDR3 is TGTGCCAGCAGCCCGATTTTGCTATCAGATACGCAGTATTTT.

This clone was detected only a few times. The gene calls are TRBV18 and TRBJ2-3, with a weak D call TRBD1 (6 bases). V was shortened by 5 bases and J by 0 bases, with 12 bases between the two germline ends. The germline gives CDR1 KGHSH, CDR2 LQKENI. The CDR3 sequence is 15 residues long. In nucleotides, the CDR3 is TGTGCCAGCTCAAAGGGGGTTAGGAGCACAGATACGCAGTATTTT. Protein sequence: CASSKGVRSTDTQYF.

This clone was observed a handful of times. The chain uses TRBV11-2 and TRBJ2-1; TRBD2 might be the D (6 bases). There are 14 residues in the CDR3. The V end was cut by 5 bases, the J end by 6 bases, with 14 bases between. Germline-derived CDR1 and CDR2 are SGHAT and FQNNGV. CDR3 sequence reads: CASSRDFFANEQFF. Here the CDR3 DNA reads TGTGCCAGCAGCCGGGACTTCTTCGCCAATGAGCAGTTCTTC.

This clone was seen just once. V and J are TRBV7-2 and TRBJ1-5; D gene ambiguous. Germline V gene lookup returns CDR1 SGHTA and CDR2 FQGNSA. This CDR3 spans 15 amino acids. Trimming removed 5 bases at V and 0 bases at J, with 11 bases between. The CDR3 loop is CASSPRTFSNQPQHF. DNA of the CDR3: TGTGCCAGCAGCCCGAGGACTTTTAGCAATCAGCCCCAGCATTTT.

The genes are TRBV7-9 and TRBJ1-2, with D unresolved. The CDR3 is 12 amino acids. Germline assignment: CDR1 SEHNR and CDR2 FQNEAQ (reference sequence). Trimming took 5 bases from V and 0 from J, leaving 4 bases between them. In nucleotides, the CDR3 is TGTGCCAGCAGCCCATCTAACTATGGCTACACCTTC. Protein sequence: CASSPSNYGYTF.

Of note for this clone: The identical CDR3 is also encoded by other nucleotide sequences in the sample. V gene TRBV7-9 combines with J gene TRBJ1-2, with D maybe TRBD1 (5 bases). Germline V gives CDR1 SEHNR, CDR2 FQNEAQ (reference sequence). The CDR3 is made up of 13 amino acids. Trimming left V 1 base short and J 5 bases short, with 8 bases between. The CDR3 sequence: CASSLGGEYGYTF. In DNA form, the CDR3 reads TGTGCCAGCAGCTTAGGGGGGGAGTATGGCTACACCTTC.

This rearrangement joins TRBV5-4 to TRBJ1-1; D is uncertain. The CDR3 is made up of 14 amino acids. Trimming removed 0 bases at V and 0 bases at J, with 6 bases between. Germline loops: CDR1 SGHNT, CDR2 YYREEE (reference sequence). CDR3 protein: CASSLGPVNTEAFF. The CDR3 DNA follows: TGTGCCAGCAGCTTGGGCCCAGTGAACACTGAAGCTTTCTTT.

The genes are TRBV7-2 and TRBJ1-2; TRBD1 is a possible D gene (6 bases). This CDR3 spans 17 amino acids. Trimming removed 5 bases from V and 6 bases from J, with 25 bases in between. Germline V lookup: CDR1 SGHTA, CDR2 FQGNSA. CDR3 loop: CASSRTWAGEMSDGYTF. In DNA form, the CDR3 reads TGTGCCAGCAGCCGCACCTGGGCAGGGGAGATGAGCGATGGCTACACCTTC.

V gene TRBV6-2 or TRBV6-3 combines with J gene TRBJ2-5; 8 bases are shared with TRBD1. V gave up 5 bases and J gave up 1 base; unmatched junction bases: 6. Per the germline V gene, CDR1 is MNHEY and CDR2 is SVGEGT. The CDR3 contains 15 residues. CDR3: CASSRGTGLQETQYF. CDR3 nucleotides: TGTGCCAGCAGTCGAGGGACAGGCCTCCAAGAGACCCAGTACTTC.

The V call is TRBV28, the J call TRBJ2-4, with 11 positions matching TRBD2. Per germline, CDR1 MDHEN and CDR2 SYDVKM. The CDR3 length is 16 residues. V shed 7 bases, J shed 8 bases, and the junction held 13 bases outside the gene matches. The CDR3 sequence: CASTSGLADIGDIQYF. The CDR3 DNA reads TGTGCCAGCACCTCGGGACTAGCGGACATCGGGGACATTCAGTACTTC.

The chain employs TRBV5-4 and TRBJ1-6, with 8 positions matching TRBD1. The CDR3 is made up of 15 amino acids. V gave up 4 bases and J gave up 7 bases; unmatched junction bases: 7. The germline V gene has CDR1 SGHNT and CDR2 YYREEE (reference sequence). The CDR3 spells CASSPRTGRNSPLHF. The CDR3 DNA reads TGTGCCAGCAGCCCGAGGACAGGGAGAAATTCACCCCTCCACTTT.

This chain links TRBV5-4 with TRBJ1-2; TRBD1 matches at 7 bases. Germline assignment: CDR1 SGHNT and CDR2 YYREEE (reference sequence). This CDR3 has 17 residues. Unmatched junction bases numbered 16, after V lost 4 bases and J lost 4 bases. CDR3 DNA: TGTGCCAGCAGCCTCGGAGGGGGCACAGCGACGGTCTATGGCTACACCTTC. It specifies CASSLGGGTATVYGYTF.

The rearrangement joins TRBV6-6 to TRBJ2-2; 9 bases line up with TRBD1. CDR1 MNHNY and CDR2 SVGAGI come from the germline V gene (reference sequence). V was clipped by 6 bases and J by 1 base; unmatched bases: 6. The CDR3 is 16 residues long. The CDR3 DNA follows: TGTGCCAGCAGCAGGACAGGGGTAGGGAACACCGGGGAGCTGTTTTTT. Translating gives CASSRTGVGNTGELFF.

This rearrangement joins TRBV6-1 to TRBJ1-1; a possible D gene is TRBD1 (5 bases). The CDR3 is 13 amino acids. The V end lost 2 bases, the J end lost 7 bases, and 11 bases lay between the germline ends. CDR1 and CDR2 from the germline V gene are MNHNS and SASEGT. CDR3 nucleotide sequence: TGTGCCAGCAGTGAATTGCGGGGGGGTGAAGCTTTCTTT. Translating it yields CASSELRGGEAFF.

This CDR3 is CASSSGQGSYEQYF. In DNA, the CDR3 is TGTGCCAGCAGCTCCGGACAGGGCTCCTACGAGCAGTACTTC. The chain carries TRBV7-9 and TRBJ2-7, with 8 bases identical to TRBD1. Germline CDR1 is SEHNR and CDR2 is FQNEAQ (reference sequence). The CDR3 runs 14 residues. V shed 4 bases, J shed 0 bases, and the junction held 2 bases outside the gene matches.

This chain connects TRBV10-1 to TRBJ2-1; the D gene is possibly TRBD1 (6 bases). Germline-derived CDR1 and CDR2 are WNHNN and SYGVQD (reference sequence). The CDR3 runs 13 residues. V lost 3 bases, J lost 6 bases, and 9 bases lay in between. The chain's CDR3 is CASSDIRGNEQFF. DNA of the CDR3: TGCGCCAGCAGTGATATCAGGGGCAATGAGCAGTTCTTC.

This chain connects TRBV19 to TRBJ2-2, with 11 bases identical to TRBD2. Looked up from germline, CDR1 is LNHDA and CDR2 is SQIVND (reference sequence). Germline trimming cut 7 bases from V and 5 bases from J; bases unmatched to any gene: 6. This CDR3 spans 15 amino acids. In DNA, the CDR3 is TGTGCCAGTATCGGGGGACTAGCGGAGACCGGGGAGCTGTTTTTT. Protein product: CASIGGLAETGELFF.

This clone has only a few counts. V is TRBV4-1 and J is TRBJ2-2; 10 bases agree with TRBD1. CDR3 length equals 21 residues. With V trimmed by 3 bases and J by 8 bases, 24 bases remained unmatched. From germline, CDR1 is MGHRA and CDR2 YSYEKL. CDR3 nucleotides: TGCGCCAGCAGCCAGCCCAGACCGGGACAGGGGTCGGGAGCGAGGCGGGGGGAGCTGTTTTTT. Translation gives CASSQPRPGQGSGARRGELFF.

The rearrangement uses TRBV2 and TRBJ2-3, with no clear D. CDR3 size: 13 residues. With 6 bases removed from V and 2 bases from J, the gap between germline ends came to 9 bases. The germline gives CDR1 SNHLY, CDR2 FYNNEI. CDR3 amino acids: CASRPPVTDTQYF. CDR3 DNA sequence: TGTGCCAGCAGGCCCCCGGTCACAGATACGCAGTATTTT.

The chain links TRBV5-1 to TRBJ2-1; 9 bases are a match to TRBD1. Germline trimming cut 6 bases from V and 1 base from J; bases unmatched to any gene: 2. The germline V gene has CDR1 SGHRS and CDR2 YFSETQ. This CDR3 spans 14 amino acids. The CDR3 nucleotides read TGCGCCAGCAACGGGACAGGGTCCTACAATGAGCAGTTCTTC. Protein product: CASNGTGSYNEQFF.

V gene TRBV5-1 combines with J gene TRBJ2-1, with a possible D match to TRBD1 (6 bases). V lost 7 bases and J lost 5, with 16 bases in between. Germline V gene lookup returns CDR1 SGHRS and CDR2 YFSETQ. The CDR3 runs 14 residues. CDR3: CASQTGTTDNEQFF. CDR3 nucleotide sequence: TGCGCCAGCCAAACCGGGACAACTGACAATGAGCAGTTCTTC.

CDR3 sequence reads: CASKGGGAGSPLHF. DNA for the CDR3: TGTGCCAGCAAAGGGGGCGGGGCGGGATCACCCCTCCACTTT. The genes are TRBV6-6 and TRBJ1-6, with 7 bases aligning to TRBD1. Germline V gene data show CDR1 as MNHNY and CDR2 as SVGAGI (reference sequence). CDR3 length equals 14 residues. V lost 7 bases and J lost 10; bases outside the gene matches: 10.

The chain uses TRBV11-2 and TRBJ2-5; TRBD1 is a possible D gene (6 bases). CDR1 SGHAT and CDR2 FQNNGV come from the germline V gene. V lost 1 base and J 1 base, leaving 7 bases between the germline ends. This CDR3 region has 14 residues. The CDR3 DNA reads TGTGCCAGCAGCTTAGGGACAGCCCAAGAGACCCAGTACTTC. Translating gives CASSLGTAQETQYF.